These T cell receptor beta chains were read from a single sample in a study of blood T cell repertoires in COVID-19. Clones were sequenced by immunoSEQ multiplex PCR, and TCRdb holds only the in-frame ones, with some missing. Here the sample spans some 120,000 clones, around nine tenths being singletons. The source material was peripheral blood. These receptors were taken from a man in his fifties or sixties with active COVID-19. CDR3s include the opening cysteine and the closing phenylalanine or tryptophan. D genes are given only for firm matches. The size of a clone is reported for some rows only, either as once, few or many, or as a class for expanded clones.

clone_size d_call j_call v_call cdr3_nt cdr3_aa
once NA TRBJ1-6 TRBV6-5 TGTGCCAGCATACTTGATCCTAATTCACCCCTCCACTTT CASILDPNSPLHF
NA TRBD1 TRBJ2-1 TRBV29-1 TGCAGCGCCCTCCACGGGACAGATCAAGTCAGAGGGTACAATGAGCAGTTCTTC CSALHGTDQVRGYNEQFF
NA TRBD1 TRBJ1-6 TRBV18 TGTGCCAGCTCCCCGGGACAGGCTAGGGGTAATTCACCCCTCCACTTT CASSPGQARGNSPLHF
once TRBD2 TRBJ2-1 TRBV7-6 TGTGCCAGCAGCTTGGGTGGGAGGGCCTACAATGAGCAGTTCTTC CASSLGGRAYNEQFF
NA NA TRBJ2-3 TRBV18 TGTGCCAGCTCACCAGGGGGGAAAGATACGCAGTATTTT CASSPGGKDTQYF
NA NA TRBJ2-7 TRBV6-1 TGTGCCAGCAGTGATACCTACAGGTCCCTCTACGAGCAGTACTTC CASSDTYRSLYEQYF
NA NA TRBJ2-6 TRBV11-3 TGTGCCAGCAGCTTAGATACGTCTGGCTGGTCTGGGGCCAACGTCCTGACTTTC CASSLDTSGWSGANVLTF
NA NA TRBJ2-5 TRBV27 TGTGCCAGCAGTTTATCCACAGTGTCACAAGAGACCCAGTACTTC CASSLSTVSQETQYF
once TRBD1 TRBJ1-2 TRBV6-5 TGTGCCAGCAGTTACAGGGGGACAGGGGGTGGCTACACCTTC CASSYRGTGGGYTF
NA NA TRBJ1-5 TRBV7-4 TGTGCCAGCAGCTTAGCGGGTACTCGGGTGCCCCAGCATTTT CASSLAGTRVPQHF
NA NA TRBJ2-1 TRBV4-1 TGCGCCAGCAGCCAAGAATATAACTACAATGAGCAGTTCTTC CASSQEYNYNEQFF
NA TRBD2 TRBJ2-1 TRBV3-1/TRBV3-2 TGTGCCAGCAGCCAAGTTGCAGGGACTAGGGGGGCCAATGAGCAGTTCTTC CASSQVAGTRGANEQFF
NA TRBD1 TRBJ1-1 TRBV5-1 TGCGCCAGCAGCGAACAACCGGGACAGGGAGGTGCTGAAGCTTTCTTT CASSEQPGQGGAEAFF
once NA TRBJ2-7 TRBV6-5 TGTGCCAGCTTCCGGGACACTCGGTACGAGCAGTACTTC CASFRDTRYEQYF
NA NA TRBJ1-5 TRBV6-1 TGTGCCAGCAGTGGGGGGAACAGGGAGTATAGCAATCAGCCCCAGCATTTT CASSGGNREYSNQPQHF
few NA TRBJ1-1 TRBV4-1 TGCGCCAGCAGCCAAGGAGAGTGGGGGGGGAACACTGAAGCTTTCTTT CASSQGEWGGNTEAFF
NA NA TRBJ2-2 TRBV11-2 TGTGCCAGCAGCTTAGGGCTCCAGTACGGGGAGCTGTTTTTT CASSLGLQYGELFF
once TRBD1 TRBJ1-2 TRBV7-9 TGTGCCAGCAGCTTAGGGGGACAGGCTATCGGCTACACCTTC CASSLGGQAIGYTF
NA NA TRBJ2-2 TRBV29-1 TGCAGCGTTCGAAGCGGGACAGGGAACACCGGGGAGCTGTTTTTT CSVRSGTGNTGELFF
NA TRBD2 TRBJ2-2 TRBV7-9 TGTGCCAGCAGCTTAGCGGGGACTAGCGGGAATTCCGGGGAGCTGTTTTTT CASSLAGTSGNSGELFF
NA NA TRBJ2-1 TRBV15 TGTGCCACCGGCATCGGGGACTCGGCATACAATGAGCAGTTCTTC CATGIGDSAYNEQFF
NA NA TRBJ2-1 TRBV24-1 TGTGCCACCAGTGATGGTCCCGGTGAGCAGTTCTTC CATSDGPGEQFF
NA TRBD1 TRBJ2-2 TRBV10-1 TGCGCCAGCAGTGACGAGCGACAGGGGGCAAGCGGGGAGCTGTTTTTT CASSDERQGASGELFF
NA NA TRBJ1-1 TRBV30 TGTGCCTGGAGTGTACGGGGGGTTGGTGAAGCTTTCTTT CAWSVRGVGEAFF
NA NA TRBJ2-6 TRBV9 TGTGCCAGCAGCGTAGTTCCCAATCAGGGCTCTGGGGCCAACGTCCTGACTTTC CASSVVPNQGSGANVLTF